There are many counts of the clone carrying this TCR beta chain. Its antigen is undetermined. The sample originates from a study of T cell repertoires in cytomegalovirus infection. At the level of the study: Based on public TCR beta signatures, there were indications of CMV infection and of a matching HLA type.

TCRdb re-analysed the reads in MiXCR, keeping a single row per CDR3 protein. The sample yields some 77,000 distinct CDR3 sequences, more than 3% seen once. Points from the study as a whole: Across the ex vivo response, the dominant clonotypes were HLA-C-restricted CMV-specific TCR beta clonotypes. Totalled public TCR beta family frequency picked out people who carried CMV plus the relevant HLA.

The V segment lost 5 bases and the J segment 0 bases; nucleotides outside the gene matches: 10. Germline assignment: CDR1 SGHVS and CDR2 FQNEAQ. CDR3 length: 16 residues. This clonotype originated in a human donor in good health (CMV status not recorded). Some clones in this sample may be carry-over from other donors' samples. The sequencing sample was made of PBMCs. The chain carries TRBV7-8 and TRBJ2-7, with 7 bases lining up with TRBD1. The chain's CDR3 is CASSTFQGVSSYEQYF. The DNA of the CDR3 is TGTGCCAGCAGCACCTTTCAGGGGGTAAGCTCCTACGAGCAGTACTTC.